The TCR beta chain under discussion was sequenced for a study of CD8+ T cells in alopecia areata. Study observations and caveats: TCR sharing across patients was less clear than in mice, possibly HLA-related.

This sample's treatment: oral pan-JAK inhibitor, 5-10 mg twice daily. RNA, once extracted, was reverse transcribed into cDNA for use as the sequencing template. Data came from immunoSEQ multiplex PCR; TCRdb stores just in-frame clones and leaves some out. The sample lists 120,000 or so clones; roughly 57% were seen once. This clone occurred once. Its specificity is unknown. The CDR3 sequence is 15 residues long. V gave up 3 bases and J gave up 0 bases, with 9 bases separating them. Germline assignment: CDR1 SGHTA and CDR2 FQGNSA. The specimen comprised CD4+ T cells sorted from blood, sampled at week 4, from a patient treated with tofacitinib. The source of this sequence is a human donor with alopecia areata. V and J are TRBV7-2 and TRBJ1-5; D uncertain. CDR3 region: CASSLDAYSNQPQHF. CDR3 bases: TGTGCCAGCAGCTTGGACGCTTATAGCAATCAGCCCCAGCATTTT.